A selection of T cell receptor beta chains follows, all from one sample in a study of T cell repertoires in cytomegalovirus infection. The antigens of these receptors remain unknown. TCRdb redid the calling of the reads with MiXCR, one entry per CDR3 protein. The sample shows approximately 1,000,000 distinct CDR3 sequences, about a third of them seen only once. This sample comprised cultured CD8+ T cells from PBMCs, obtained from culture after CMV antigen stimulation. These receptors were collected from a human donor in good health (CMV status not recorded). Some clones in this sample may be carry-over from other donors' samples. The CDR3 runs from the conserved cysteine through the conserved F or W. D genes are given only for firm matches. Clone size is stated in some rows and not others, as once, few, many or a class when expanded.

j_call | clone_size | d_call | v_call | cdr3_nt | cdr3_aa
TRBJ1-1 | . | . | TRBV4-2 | TGTGCCAGCAGCCAAGTAAACGGATATGAAGCTTTCTTT | CASSQVNGYEAFF
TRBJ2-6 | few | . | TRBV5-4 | TGTGCCAGCAGCTTGGCTCCGGGTGGGCGGGAATCTGGGGCCAACGTCCTGACTTTC | CASSLAPGGRESGANVLTF
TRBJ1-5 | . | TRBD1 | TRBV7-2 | TGTGCCAGCAGCTTAGTTGGGACAGGGGATCAGCCCCAGCATTTT | CASSLVGTGDQPQHF
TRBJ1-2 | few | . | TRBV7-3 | TGTGCCAGCAGCTTATACGGGGGAGGAAGGGGCTACACCTTC | CASSLYGGGRGYTF
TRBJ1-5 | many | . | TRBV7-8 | TGTGCCAGCAGCTTAGGGGGCAGGGTCAATCAGCCCCAGCATTTT | CASSLGGRVNQPQHF
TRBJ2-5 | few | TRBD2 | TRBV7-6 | TGTGCCAGCAGCTTAGAGGGGAGGGGATCCGAGACCCAGTACTTC | CASSLEGRGSETQYF
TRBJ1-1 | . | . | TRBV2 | TGTGCCAGCCTTGGCCAGAGGAACACTGAAGCTTTCTTT | CASLGQRNTEAFF
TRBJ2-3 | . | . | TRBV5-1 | TGCGCCAGCAGCTTGGGGCGCCAAAATCGAGATACGCAGTATTTT | CASSLGRQNRDTQYF
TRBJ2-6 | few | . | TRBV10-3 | TGTGCCATTAGGGAGGTTAGACCATTCTCTGGGGCCAACGTCCTGACTTTC | CAIREVRPFSGANVLTF
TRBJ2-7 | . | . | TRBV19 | TGTGCCAGTAGTATGGAGACGGGACGGTCCTACGAGCAGTACTTC | CASSMETGRSYEQYF
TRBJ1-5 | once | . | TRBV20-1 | TGCAGTGCTAGAGCTGACAGGAACAATCAGCCCCAGCATTTT | CSARADRNNQPQHF
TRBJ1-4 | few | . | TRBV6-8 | TGTGCCAGCACCGAACGTCTAGGAGCACACAATGAAAAACTGTTTTTT | CASTERLGAHNEKLFF
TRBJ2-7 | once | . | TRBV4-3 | TGCGCCAGCAGCCCCAGGGGTGACAGGCCGTCGGGCGAGCAGTACTTC | CASSPRGDRPSGEQYF
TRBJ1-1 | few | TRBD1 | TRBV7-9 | TGTGCCAGCAGCTTCCGTGCCGACAGGGCGAACACTGAAGCTTTCTTT | CASSFRADRANTEAFF
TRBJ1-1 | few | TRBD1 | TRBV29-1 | TGCAGCGTTGAGGGGGACAGGGGTTTGAACACTGAAGCTTTCTTT | CSVEGDRGLNTEAFF
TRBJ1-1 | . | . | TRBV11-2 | TGTGCCAGCAGCAGATGGGACCTCTTGGGGAACACTGAAGCTTTCTTT | CASSRWDLLGNTEAFF
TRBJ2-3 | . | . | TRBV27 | TGTGCCAGCACCCGACGGGGGCCGAGCACAGATACGCAGTATTTT | CASTRRGPSTDTQYF
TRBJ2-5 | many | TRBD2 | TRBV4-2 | TGTGCCAGCAGCCAGGCTCTAGCGGGGGGTACTCAAGAGACCCAGTACTTC | CASSQALAGGTQETQYF
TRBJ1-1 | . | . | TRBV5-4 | TGTGCCAGCAGCGTATGGACAAGGAGTACTGAAGCTTTCTTT | CASSVWTRSTEAFF
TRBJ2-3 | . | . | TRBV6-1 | TGTGCCAGCCCGCCAGGGGGGTTTGCAGATACGCAGTATTTT | CASPPGGFADTQYF
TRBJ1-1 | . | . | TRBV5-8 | TGTGCCACCGGTTGGGGCGACACTGAAGCTTTCTTT | CATGWGDTEAFF
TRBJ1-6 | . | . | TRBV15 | TGTGCCACCAGCACCATGGGACGGATATCGAATTCACCCCTCCACTTT | CATSTMGRISNSPLHF
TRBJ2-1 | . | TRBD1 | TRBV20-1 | TGCAGTGCTAGAGATCCGGGACAGGGGTACAATGAGCAGTTCTTC | CSARDPGQGYNEQFF
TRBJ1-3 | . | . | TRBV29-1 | TGCAGCGCTCTCCGAGGGGACACCATATATTTT | CSALRGDTIYF
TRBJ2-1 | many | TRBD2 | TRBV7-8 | TGTGCCAGCAGCTCTTCTCTAGCGGGGGGAGGATACAATGAGCAGTTCTTC | CASSSSLAGGGYNEQFF
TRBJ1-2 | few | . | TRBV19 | TGTGCCACACGAGTGTCTAACTATGGCTACACCTTC | CATRVSNYGYTF
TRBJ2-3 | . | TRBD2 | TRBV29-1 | TGCAGCGTCAAAGCGGGGGGGGGCACAGATACGCAGTATTTT | CSVKAGGGTDTQYF
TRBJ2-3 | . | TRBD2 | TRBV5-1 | TGCGCCAGCAGCGAAGCGGGGAAGTTACGCACAGATACGCAGTATTTT | CASSEAGKLRTDTQYF
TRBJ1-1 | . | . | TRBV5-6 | TGTGCCAGCATCAAAGGGTTGAACACTGAAGCTTTCTTT | CASIKGLNTEAFF
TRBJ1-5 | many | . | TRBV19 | TGTGCCAGTAGTAGCTCCGGGAATCAGCCCCAGCATTTT | CASSSSGNQPQHF
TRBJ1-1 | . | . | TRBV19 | TGTGCCAGTAGTTACAAGGGGATGAACACTGAAGCTTTCTTT | CASSYKGMNTEAFF
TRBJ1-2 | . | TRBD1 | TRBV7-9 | TGTGCCGGCCAAGGACAGGACCTCTATGGCTACACCTTC | CAGQGQDLYGYTF
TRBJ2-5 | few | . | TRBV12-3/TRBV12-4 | TGTGCCAGCAGTTCTGGCGGGGTCGGGACCCAGTACTTC | CASSSGGVGTQYF
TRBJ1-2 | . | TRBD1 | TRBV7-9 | TGTGCCAGCAGCTCCCCGACAGGGGCCAACTATGGCTACACCTTC | CASSSPTGANYGYTF
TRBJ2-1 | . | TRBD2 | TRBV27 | TGTGCCAGCAGTTACTATAGCGGGTCCTACAATGAGCAGTTCTTC | CASSYYSGSYNEQFF
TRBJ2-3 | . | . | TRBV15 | TGTGCCACCAGCAGAGCCCAGGGAACCACAGATACGCAGTATTTT | CATSRAQGTTDTQYF
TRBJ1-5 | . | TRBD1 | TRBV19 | TGTGCCAGTAGTGCCAGGACAGGGGGCAATCAGCCCCAGCATTTT | CASSARTGGNQPQHF
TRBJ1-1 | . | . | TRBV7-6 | TGTGCCAGCAGCGGGGAAGGGCACGGGCCCCGGGGCACTGAAGCTTTCTTT | CASSGEGHGPRGTEAFF
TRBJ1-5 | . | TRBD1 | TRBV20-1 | TGCAGTGCTCAGACAGGGCGAGGGAATCAGCCCCAGCATTTT | CSAQTGRGNQPQHF
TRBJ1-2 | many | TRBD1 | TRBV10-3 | TGTGCCATCAGCCGGGACAGGGTGTATGGCTACACCTTC | CAISRDRVYGYTF
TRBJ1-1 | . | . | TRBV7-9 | TGTGCCAGCAGCTTAGAGCGGTCAGGGGTGGCTGAAGCTTTCTTT | CASSLERSGVAEAFF
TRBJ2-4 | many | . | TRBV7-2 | TGTGCCAGCAGCTTAAATTTGGGGACACCTTTAGCCAAAAACATTCAGTACTTC | CASSLNLGTPLAKNIQYF